The present T cell receptor beta chain was sequenced within a study of beta chain features in type 1 diabetes. Whole-study results and caveats: In all four CD4+ subsets, TCRB CDR3 length was significantly, moderately reduced in type 1 diabetes.

One heparinised draw of blood, averaging around 120 mL, came from each donor. All of the isolated RNA was reverse transcribed, so expressed TCRB transcripts were sequenced. An average of about 3.6 million reads was obtained for naive, central memory and regulatory T cell samples. Here immunoSEQ multiplex PCR was the method, and the copy in TCRdb shows in-frame clones only, minus some. Seen here are over 55,000 clones, around half observed once, and the top ten hold 2% to 3%. The V and J ends lost 3 bases and 0 bases respectively, with 24 bases between them. CDR3 length: 19 amino acids. Germline CDR1 and CDR2: SGHTA and FQGNSA. In this sample, this clone turned up a few times. Antigen: not known.

The chain links TRBV7-2 to TRBJ2-7, with D possibly TRBD1 on 5 matching bases. Sequenced: Tregs from blood. This receptor was obtained from a woman aged 40 to 50 with type 1 diabetes. This CDR3 reads CASSFLKQAEGYSSYEQYF. CDR3 bases: TGTGCCAGCAGCTTCTTAAAACAGGCCGAAGGTTATAGCTCCTACGAGCAGTACTTC.